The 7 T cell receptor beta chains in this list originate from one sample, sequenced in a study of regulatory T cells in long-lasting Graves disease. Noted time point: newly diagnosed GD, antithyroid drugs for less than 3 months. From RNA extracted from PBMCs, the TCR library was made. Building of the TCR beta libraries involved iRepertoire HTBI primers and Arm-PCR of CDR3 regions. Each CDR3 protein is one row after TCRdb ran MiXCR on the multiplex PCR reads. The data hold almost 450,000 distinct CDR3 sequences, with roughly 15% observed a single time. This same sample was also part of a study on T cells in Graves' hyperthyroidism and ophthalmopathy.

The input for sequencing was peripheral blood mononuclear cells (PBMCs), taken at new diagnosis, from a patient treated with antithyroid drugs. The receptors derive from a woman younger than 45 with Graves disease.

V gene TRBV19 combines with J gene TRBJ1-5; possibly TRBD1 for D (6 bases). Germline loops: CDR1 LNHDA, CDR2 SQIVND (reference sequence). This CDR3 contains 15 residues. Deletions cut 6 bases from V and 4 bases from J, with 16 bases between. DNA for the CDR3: TGTGCCAGTAGCCCACAGGGTGATGGAAATCAGCCCCAGCATTTT. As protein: CASSPQGDGNQPQHF.

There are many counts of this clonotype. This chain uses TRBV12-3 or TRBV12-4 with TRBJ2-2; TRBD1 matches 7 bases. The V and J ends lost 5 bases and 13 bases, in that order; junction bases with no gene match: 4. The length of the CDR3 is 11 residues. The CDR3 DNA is TGTGCCAGCAGTACCCGACAGGGGCTGTTTTTT. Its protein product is CASSTRQGLFF.

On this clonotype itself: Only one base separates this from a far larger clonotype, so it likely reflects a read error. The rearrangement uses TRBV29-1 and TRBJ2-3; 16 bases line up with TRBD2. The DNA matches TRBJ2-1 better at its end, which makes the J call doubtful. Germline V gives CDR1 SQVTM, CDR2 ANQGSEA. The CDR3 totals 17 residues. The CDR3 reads CSAGGTSGRVVYNKQFF. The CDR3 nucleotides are TGCAGTGCCGGGGGGACTAGCGGGAGGGTAGTCTACAATAAGCAGTTCTTC.

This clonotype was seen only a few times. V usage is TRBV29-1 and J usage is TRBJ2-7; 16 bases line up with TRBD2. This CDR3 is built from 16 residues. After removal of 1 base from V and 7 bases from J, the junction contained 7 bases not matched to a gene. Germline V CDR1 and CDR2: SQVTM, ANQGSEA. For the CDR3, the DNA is TGCAGCGTTGAAGTGGGACTAGCGGGAGGGGCGGATGAGCAGTACTTC. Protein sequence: CSVEVGLAGGADEQYF.

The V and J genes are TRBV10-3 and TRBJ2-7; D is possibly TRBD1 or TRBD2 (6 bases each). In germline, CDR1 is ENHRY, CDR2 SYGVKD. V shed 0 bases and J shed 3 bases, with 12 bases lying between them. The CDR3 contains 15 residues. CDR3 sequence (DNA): TGTGCCATCAGTGAGTCGGAGGGGGTTTTCTACGAGCAGTACTTC. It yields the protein CAISESEGVFYEQYF.

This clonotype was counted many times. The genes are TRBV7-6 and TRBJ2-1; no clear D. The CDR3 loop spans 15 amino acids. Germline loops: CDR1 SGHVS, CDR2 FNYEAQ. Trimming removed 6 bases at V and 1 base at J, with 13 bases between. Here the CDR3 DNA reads TGTGCCAGCAGGCTAGTCAGTTTTTCCTACAATGAGCAGTTCTTC. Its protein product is CASRLVSFSYNEQFF.

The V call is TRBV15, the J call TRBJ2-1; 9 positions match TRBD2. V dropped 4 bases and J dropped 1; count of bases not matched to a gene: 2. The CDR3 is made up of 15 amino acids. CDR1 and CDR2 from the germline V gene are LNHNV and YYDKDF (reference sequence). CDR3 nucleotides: TGTGCCACCAGCATCAGCGGGAGGTCCTACAATGAGCAGTTCTTC. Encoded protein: CATSISGRSYNEQFF.